This passage covers 29 T cell receptor beta chains from one sample sequenced in a study of T-cell memory formation after mild COVID-19. TCRdb itself ran the 5' RACE reads through MiXCR, one entry per CDR3 protein. Of nearly 110,000 distinct CDR3 sequences in the sample, 12% were seen once. The source material was PBMCs or a T cell subset sorted from them (not recorded which). The receptors stem from an adult woman who had mild COVID-19 (a few samples of this study predate the infection). Cell type and time point are not known.

This clonotype appeared a few times. This chain links TRBV18 with TRBJ1-5, with TRBD1 as a possible D gene (6 bases). The CDR3 loop spans 14 amino acids. CDR1 is KGHSH, CDR2 LQKENI, per germline. With 6 bases removed from V and 5 bases from J, the gap between germline ends came to 14 bases. CDR3 coding DNA: TGTGCCAGCTCCCCCACAGGGTACTATCAGCCCCAGCATTTT. Translation: CASSPTGYYQPQHF.

This clonotype was counted many times. J is TRBJ2-1 and V is TRBV12-3 or TRBV12-4; a possible D gene is TRBD2 (7 bases). V gave up 6 bases and J gave up 7 bases, with 16 bases separating them. The CDR3 runs to 14 residues. CDR3 region: CASSMGGRPNEQFF. The DNA for the CDR3 is TGTGCCAGCAGCATGGGGGGGCGCCCTAATGAGCAGTTCTTC.

This clonotype was counted a few times. The chain uses TRBV7-9 and TRBJ2-1; tentatively, D is TRBD2 (6 bases). Germline V gene lookup returns CDR1 SEHNR and CDR2 FQNEAQ (reference sequence). This CDR3 is built from 15 residues. V was cut by 5 bases and J by 5 bases, with 16 bases left in between. The CDR3 bases are TGTGCCAGCAGCATCATTCCGGACTATCACAATGAGCAGTTCTTC. It codes for CASSIIPDYHNEQFF.

There are many counts of this clonotype. The V call is TRBV10-3, the J call TRBJ2-6; 10 bases align to TRBD1. With V trimmed by 2 bases and J by 2 bases, 6 bases remained unmatched. The CDR3 runs to 18 residues. Germline CDR1 reads ENHRY; CDR2 reads SYGVKD. CDR3 protein: CAISEVGQGTTGANVLTF. The CDR3 DNA is TGTGCCATCAGTGAGGTGGGACAGGGGACCACTGGGGCCAACGTCCTGACTTTC.

The chain carries TRBV29-1 and TRBJ2-5, with 8 bases lining up with TRBD1. The V segment lost 4 bases and the J segment 5 bases; nucleotides outside the gene matches: 9. Germline V gene data show CDR1 as SQVTM and CDR2 as ANQGSEA. The CDR3 is 14 amino acids. For the CDR3, the DNA is TGCAGCGTTGTAGTGACAGGGGAGGTCGAGACCCAGTACTTC. Translation: CSVVVTGEVETQYF.

V gene TRBV20-1 combines with J gene TRBJ2-7, with TRBD1 matching 10 bases. CDR3 size: 14 residues. Germline loops: CDR1 DFQATT, CDR2 SNEGSKA (reference sequence). V gave up 0 bases and J gave up 6 bases; unmatched junction bases: 5. CDR3 DNA: TGCAGTGCTAGAGATCTGGACAGGGGGGCCGAGCAGTACTTC. This encodes CSARDLDRGAEQYF.

The V and J genes are TRBV5-5 and TRBJ2-7; possible D gene TRBD2, 5 bases. V was clipped by 0 bases and J by 4 bases, with 14 bases between them. Germline CDR1 SGHKS, CDR2 YYEKEE (reference sequence). CDR3 size: 15 residues. CDR3 sequence (DNA): TGTGCCAGCAGCTTGGAAATAGCGCTTGGGTACGAGCAGTACTTC. Translating it yields CASSLEIALGYEQYF.

The chain has TRBV3-1 and TRBJ2-6; D tentatively fits TRBD1 or TRBD2 (5 bases each). The CDR3 length is 18 residues. Looked up from germline, CDR1 is LGHDT and CDR2 is YNNKEL (reference sequence). Deletions cut 1 base from V and 0 bases from J, with 13 bases between. The CDR3 DNA follows: TGTGCCAGCAGCCAAGCCCGGGGCAGTACCTCTGGGGCCAACGTCCTGACTTTC. Its protein is CASSQARGSTSGANVLTF.

This clonotype was counted between two and nine times. The chain joins TRBV5-1 to TRBJ2-7; no clear D gene. The V gene lost 0 bases and the J gene lost 2 bases, with 15 bases spanning the gap. This CDR3 comprises 16 residues. CDR1 is SGHRS, CDR2 YFSETQ, per germline. The DNA for the CDR3 is TGCGCCAGCAGCTTGGCCCCACAGCTACTGACCTACGAGCAGTACTTC. This encodes CASSLAPQLLTYEQYF.

The J gene is TRBJ2-1, the V gene TRBV6-2 or TRBV6-3, with D possibly TRBD1 on 6 matching bases. V dropped 6 bases and J dropped 6 bases, with 12 bases sitting between them. Germline V gene sequence: CDR1 MNHEY, CDR2 SVGEGT. CDR3 length equals 13 residues. The CDR3 bases are TGTGCCAGCAGCCTAACAGGGTTCAATGAGCAGTTCTTC. Amino acid sequence: CASSLTGFNEQFF.

This clonotype was seen many times. The V and J genes are TRBV20-1 and TRBJ2-7; D possibly corresponds to TRBD2 (6 bases). This CDR3 has 12 residues. The V and J ends lost 5 bases and 1 base respectively, with 9 bases between them. The V gene's germline CDR1 is DFQATT and CDR2 SNEGSKA (reference sequence). The CDR3 DNA sequence: TGCAGTGCTTGGACTATTTCCTACGAGCAGTACTTC. Protein product: CSAWTISYEQYF.

This clonotype was seen at least ten times. The V and J genes are TRBV20-1 and TRBJ2-3; tentative D call: TRBD2 (7 bases). Germline values: CDR1 DFQATT, CDR2 SNEGSKA (reference sequence). CDR3 length equals 15 residues. The V end lost 0 bases, the J end lost 3 bases, and 13 bases lay between the germline ends. CDR3 nucleotide sequence: TGCAGTGCTAGAGAGCGGGGGCGCGGGACAGATACGCAGTATTTT. Protein: CSARERGRGTDTQYF.

The chain has TRBV18 and TRBJ2-1; D gene unclear. Germline V gene lookup returns CDR1 KGHSH and CDR2 LQKENI. This CDR3 is built from 13 residues. V was cut by 0 bases and J by 9 bases, with 9 bases left in between. The CDR3 DNA is TGTGCCAGCTCACCACCGGGTGAGGCTGAGCAGTTCTTC. Protein: CASSPPGEAEQFF.

This chain connects TRBV13 to TRBJ2-5, with D hard to call. V shed 2 bases and J shed 5 bases, with 6 bases lying between them. Germline values: CDR1 PRHDT, CDR2 FYEKMQ (reference sequence). This CDR3 is 12 amino acids long. CDR3 nucleotides: TGTGCCAGCAGCTTAAAGGGCGAGACCCAGTACTTC. Protein: CASSLKGETQYF.

The table lists this clonotype with many counts. The rearrangement uses TRBV20-1 and TRBJ2-7; unclear D gene. The germline gives CDR1 DFQATT, CDR2 SNEGSKA (reference sequence). The V and J ends lost 6 bases and 4 bases respectively, with 7 bases between them. This CDR3 has 10 amino acids. The CDR3, as DNA: TGCAGTGCCGCAGGATACGAGCAGTACTTC. Its translation is CSAAGYEQYF.

The chain links TRBV5-1 to TRBJ2-3; D gene unclear. The CDR3 is 14 amino acids. Per the germline V gene, CDR1 is SGHRS and CDR2 is YFSETQ. V dropped 0 bases and J dropped 2 bases, with 7 bases sitting between them. The DNA of the CDR3 is TGCGCCAGCAGCTTGGACAGTCCCACAGATACGCAGTATTTT. Protein product: CASSLDSPTDTQYF.

This chain links TRBV12-3 or TRBV12-4 with TRBJ2-1; D may be TRBD2 (5 bases). The CDR3 covers 13 residues. V was cut by 5 bases and J by 4 bases, with 9 bases left in between. The CDR3 nucleotides read TGTGCCAGCAGTACCGGGAATTACAATGAGCAGTTCTTC. Translated, it gives CASSTGNYNEQFF.

The rearrangement joins TRBV4-1 to TRBJ2-5; no firm D call. CDR1 and CDR2 from the germline V gene are MGHRA and YSYEKL. V lost 6 bases to trimming and J lost 5 bases, with 19 bases between them. The CDR3 loop spans 15 amino acids. The CDR3 is CASSRSLGLGETQYF. CDR3 in DNA: TGCGCCAGCAGTCGGTCCTTGGGTCTAGGGGAGACCCAGTACTTC.

This clonotype was picked up one time. The rearrangement uses TRBV28 and TRBJ2-2; D is perhaps TRBD1 (6 bases). The CDR3 is 16 residues long. The V end lost 3 bases, the J end lost 5 bases, and 16 bases lay between the germline ends. Germline V gene data show CDR1 as MDHEN and CDR2 as SYDVKM. The CDR3 nucleotides read TGTGCCAGCAGTTTTGATCCAGGGGAAGGAACCGGGGAGCTGTTTTTT. Translating it yields CASSFDPGEGTGELFF.

This clonotype occurred a few times. This sequence joins TRBV5-1 and TRBJ2-2; the D is unclear. This CDR3 region has 14 residues. Trimming removed 7 bases at V and 0 bases at J, with 10 bases between. Germline V CDR1 and CDR2: SGHRS, YFSETQ. CDR3 DNA sequence: TGCGCCAGCTGGAGCTACTCGAACACCGGGGAGCTGTTTTTT. The encoded protein is CASWSYSNTGELFF.

The chain is built from TRBV29-1 and TRBJ2-4, with D possibly TRBD1 on 5 matching bases. Germline values: CDR1 SQVTM, CDR2 ANQGSEA. The CDR3 is made up of 21 amino acids. Trimming left V 1 base short and J 3 bases short, with 31 bases between. The CDR3 region is CSVEAVGMSLGSGLGKNIQYF. CDR3 sequence (DNA): TGCAGCGTTGAAGCCGTCGGAATGAGTTTAGGGTCAGGGCTAGGCAAAAACATTCAGTACTTC.

The chain recombines TRBV5-4 with TRBJ2-7; possible D gene TRBD1, 6 bases. The CDR3 has 13 amino acids. The germline CDR1 and CDR2 sequences are SGHNT and YYREEE (reference sequence). Trimming pared 4 bases from V and 5 bases from J, leaving 13 bases between. CDR3 sequence (DNA): TGTGCCAGCAGCACCGAGGGGGTGAACGAGCAGTACTTC. It specifies CASSTEGVNEQYF.

The chain recombines TRBV20-1 with TRBJ1-2, with D possibly matching TRBD1 (5 bases). The germline gives CDR1 DFQATT, CDR2 SNEGSKA (reference sequence). CDR3 length: 13 residues. V lost 3 bases and J 3 bases, leaving 11 bases between the germline ends. The CDR3 DNA follows: TGCAGTGCTAGTCACAGGTTGTACTATGGCTACACCTTC. Translated, it gives CSASHRLYYGYTF.

The J gene is TRBJ1-1, the V gene TRBV3-1; D gene unclear. The CDR3 covers 11 residues. Looked up from germline, CDR1 is LGHDT and CDR2 is YNNKEL (reference sequence). With 3 bases removed from V and 7 bases from J, the gap between germline ends came to 6 bases. Written as DNA, the CDR3 is TGTGCCAGCAGCCAGCATTTTGAAGCTTTCTTT. Residues: CASSQHFEAFF.

A few counts support this clonotype. The junction differs from germline at one of its ends, possibly a read error. This chain uses TRBV30 with TRBJ2-1; a weak D match, TRBD1 (6 bases). This CDR3 is built from 11 residues. Germline V gene sequence: CDR1 GTSNPN, CDR2 SVGIG (reference sequence). CDR3 sequence: CAWRRLWGLIF. The CDR3, as DNA: TGTGCCTGGAGGAGGCTATGGGGGCTGATCTTC.

This clonotype has only a few counts. The V and J genes are TRBV6-2 or TRBV6-3 and TRBJ2-7, with a weak D call TRBD2 (6 bases). Trimming removed 8 bases at V and 5 bases at J, with 25 bases between. The CDR3 extends over 16 amino acids. Germline-derived CDR1 and CDR2 are MNHEY and SVGEGT. In nucleotides, the CDR3 is TGTGCCAGCCCTTCTCCACGGGAGCGCGTTTTGGACGAGCAGTACTTC. Its protein is CASPSPRERVLDEQYF.

This chain uses TRBV29-1 with TRBJ2-3; 9 bases fit TRBD1. V was clipped by 4 bases and J by 4 bases; unmatched bases: 6. The CDR3 has 14 residues. Looked up from germline, CDR1 is SQVTM and CDR2 is ANQGSEA. CDR3 sequence (DNA): TGCAGCGTTGGGGACAGGGCCCCCGCAGATACGCAGTATTTT. It encodes CSVGDRAPADTQYF.

This chain links TRBV5-1 with TRBJ1-4; D call uncertain. The CDR3 sequence is 15 residues long. CDR1 SGHRS and CDR2 YFSETQ come from the germline V gene. Trimming stripped 0 bases from V and 4 bases from J, with 10 bases between. CDR3 bases: TGCGCCAGCAGCTTGGTTGGTCAACATAATGAAAAACTGTTTTTT. It codes for CASSLVGQHNEKLFF.

This clonotype has just a few counts. This sequence joins TRBV5-1 and TRBJ2-5, with a tentative D call TRBD2 (5 bases). CDR3 length: 15 amino acids. Deletions cut 0 bases from V and 0 bases from J, with 9 bases between. Germline V CDR1 and CDR2: SGHRS, YFSETQ. CDR3 region: CASSLDVANQETQYF. The CDR3 DNA follows: TGCGCCAGCAGCTTGGATGTAGCGAACCAAGAGACCCAGTACTTC.